The clone carrying this TCR beta chain was detected ten times or more. Its antigen remains unknown. This CDR3 comprises 12 residues. CDR1 and CDR2 from the germline V gene are SGHAT and FQNNGV. Trimming took 7 bases from V and 6 from J, leaving 9 bases between them. Genomic DNA served as the source from which two-round multiplex PCR generated TCR beta CDR3 amplicons. Initially, in first-round PCR, primers specific to each TRBV and TRBJ gene were used. TCRdb processed the multiplex PCR reads anew with MiXCR; each CDR3 protein has one entry. Among nearly 35,000 distinct CDR3 sequences, about 31% were seen once, and the ten largest hold around 29%. This sample stems from a study of prognosis after radiotherapy for stage I lung cancer. Background on the study: A few patients had oligometastatic NSCLC after surgical resection of the primary tumor, and about 15 had newly diagnosed primary stage I lung tumors. Enrolled patients (over 12 men, roughly six women) had a median age of around 70 years and an age range of about 50 to 85 years. Whole-study results and caveats: Reportedly, metastasis status was linked to differences in TRBV and TRBJ usage frequencies.

There were around 6 milliliters of peripheral blood drawn at each of two time points. The chain is built from TRBV11-2 and TRBJ2-2; D not certain. This clonotype was obtained from a donor over 45 with non-small cell lung cancer. Sequenced material: PBMCs, taken before or after stereotactic body radiation therapy (not recorded which). CDR3 DNA sequence: TGTGCCAGCACTCGAGTACCCGGGGAGCTGTTTTTT. Its translation: CASTRVPGELFF.